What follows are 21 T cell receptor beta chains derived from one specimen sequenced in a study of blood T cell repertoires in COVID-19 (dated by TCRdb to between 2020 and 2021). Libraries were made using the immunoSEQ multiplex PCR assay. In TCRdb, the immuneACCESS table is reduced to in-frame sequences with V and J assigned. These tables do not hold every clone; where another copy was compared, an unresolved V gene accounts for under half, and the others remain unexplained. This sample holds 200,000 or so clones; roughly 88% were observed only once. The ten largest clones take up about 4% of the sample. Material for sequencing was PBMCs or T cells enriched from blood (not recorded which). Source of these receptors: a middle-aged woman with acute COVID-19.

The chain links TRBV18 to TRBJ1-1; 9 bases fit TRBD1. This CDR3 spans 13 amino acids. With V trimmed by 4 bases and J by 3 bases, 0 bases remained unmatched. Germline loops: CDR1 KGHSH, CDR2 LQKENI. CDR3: CASSRTGDTEAFF. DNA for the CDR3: TGTGCCAGCTCACGGACAGGGGACACTGAAGCTTTCTTT. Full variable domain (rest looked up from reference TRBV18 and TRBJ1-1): NAGVMQNPRHLVRRRGQEARLRCSPMKGHSHVYWYRQLPEEGLKFMVYLQKENIIDESGMPKERFSAEFPKEGPSILRIQQVVRGDSAAYFCASSRTGDTEAFFGQGTRLTVV.

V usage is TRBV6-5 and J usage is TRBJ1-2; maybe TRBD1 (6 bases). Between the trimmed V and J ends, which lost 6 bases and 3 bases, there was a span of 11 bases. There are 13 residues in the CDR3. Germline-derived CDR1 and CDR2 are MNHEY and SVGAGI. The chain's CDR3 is CASRNREHYGYTF. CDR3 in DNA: TGTGCCAGCAGAAACAGGGAGCACTATGGCTACACCTTC.

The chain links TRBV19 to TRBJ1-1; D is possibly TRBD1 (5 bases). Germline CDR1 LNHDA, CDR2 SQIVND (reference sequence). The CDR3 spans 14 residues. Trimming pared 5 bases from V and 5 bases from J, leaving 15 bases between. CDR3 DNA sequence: TGTGCCAGTAGTCGACGGGGGGGAGGGACTGAAGCTTTCTTT. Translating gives CASSRRGGGTEAFF.

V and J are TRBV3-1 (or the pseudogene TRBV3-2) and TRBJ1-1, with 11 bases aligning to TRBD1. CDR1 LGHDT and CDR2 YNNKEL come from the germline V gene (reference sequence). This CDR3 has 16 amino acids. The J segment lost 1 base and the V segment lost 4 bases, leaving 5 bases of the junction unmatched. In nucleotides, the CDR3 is TGTGCCAGCAGCCCTAGGACAGGGGGCCCGAACACTGAAGCTTTCTTT. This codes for CASSPRTGGPNTEAFF.

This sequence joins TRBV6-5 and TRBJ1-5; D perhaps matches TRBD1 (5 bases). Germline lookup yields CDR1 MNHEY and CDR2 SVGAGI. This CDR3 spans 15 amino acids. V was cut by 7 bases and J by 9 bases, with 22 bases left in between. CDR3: CASMKPSGTEGPQHF. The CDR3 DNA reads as TGTGCCAGCATGAAGCCGAGCGGGACCGAAGGGCCCCAGCATTTT.

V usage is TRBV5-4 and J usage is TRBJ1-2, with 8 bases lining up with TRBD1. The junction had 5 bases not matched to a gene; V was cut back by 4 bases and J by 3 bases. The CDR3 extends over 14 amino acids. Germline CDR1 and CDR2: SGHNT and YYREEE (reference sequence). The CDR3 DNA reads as TGTGCCAGCAGCATGACAGGGGCTTACTATGGCTACACCTTC. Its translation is CASSMTGAYYGYTF. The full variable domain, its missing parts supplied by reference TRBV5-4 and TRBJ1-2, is ETGVTQSPTHLIKTRGQQVTLRCSSQSGHNTVSWYQQALGQGPQFIFQYYREEENGRGNFPPRFSGLQFPNYSSELNVNALELDDSALYLCASSMTGAYYGYTFGSGTRLTVV.

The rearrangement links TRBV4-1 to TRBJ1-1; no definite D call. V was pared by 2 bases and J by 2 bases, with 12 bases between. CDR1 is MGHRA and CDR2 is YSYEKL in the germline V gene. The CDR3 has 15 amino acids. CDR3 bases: TGCGCCAGCAGCCAAAACATCGCCCTCAACACTGAAGCTTTCTTT. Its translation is CASSQNIALNTEAFF.

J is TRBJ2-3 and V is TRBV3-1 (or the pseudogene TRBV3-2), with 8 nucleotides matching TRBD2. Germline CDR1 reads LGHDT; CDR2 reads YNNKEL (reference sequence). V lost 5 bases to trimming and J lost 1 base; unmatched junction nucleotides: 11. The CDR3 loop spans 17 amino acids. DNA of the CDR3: TGTGCCAGCAGCTACACCCTCGCGGGACTAGGCACAGATACGCAGTATTTT. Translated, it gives CASSYTLAGLGTDTQYF.

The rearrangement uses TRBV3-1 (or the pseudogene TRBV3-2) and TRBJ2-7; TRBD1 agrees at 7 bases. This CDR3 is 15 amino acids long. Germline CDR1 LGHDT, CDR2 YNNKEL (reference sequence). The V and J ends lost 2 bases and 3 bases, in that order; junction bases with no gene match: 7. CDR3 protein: CASSQTTGPIYEQYF. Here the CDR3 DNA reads TGTGCCAGCAGCCAAACGACAGGGCCCATCTACGAGCAGTACTTC.

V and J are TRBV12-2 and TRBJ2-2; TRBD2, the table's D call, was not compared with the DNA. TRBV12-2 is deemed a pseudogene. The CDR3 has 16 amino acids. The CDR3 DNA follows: TGTGCAAGTCGCTCTCTAGCGGCTTTGAACACCGGGGAGCTGTTTTTT. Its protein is CASRSLAALNTGELFF.

CDR3 region: CASSRSSGGRETQYF. The CDR3 DNA follows: TGTGCCAGCAGCAGGTCTAGCGGGGGGAGAGAGACCCAGTACTTC. The chain joins TRBV7-2 to TRBJ2-5; TRBD2 matches at 11 bases. The CDR3 is 15 amino acids. The V and J ends lost 5 bases and 4 bases, in that order; junction bases with no gene match: 6. Germline values: CDR1 SGHTA, CDR2 FQGNSA.

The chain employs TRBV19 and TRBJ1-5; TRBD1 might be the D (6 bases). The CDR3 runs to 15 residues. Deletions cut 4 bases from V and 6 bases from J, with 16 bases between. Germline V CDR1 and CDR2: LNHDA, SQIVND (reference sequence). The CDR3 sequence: CASSRISQGLQPQHF. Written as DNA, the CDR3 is TGTGCCAGTAGTAGGATATCACAGGGTCTTCAGCCCCAGCATTTT.

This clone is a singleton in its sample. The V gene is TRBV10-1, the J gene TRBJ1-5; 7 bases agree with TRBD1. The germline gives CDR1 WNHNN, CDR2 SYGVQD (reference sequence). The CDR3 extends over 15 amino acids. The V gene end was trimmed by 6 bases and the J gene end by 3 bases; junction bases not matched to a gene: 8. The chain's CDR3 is CASSSGTAFNQPQHF. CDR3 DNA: TGCGCCAGCAGCTCCGGGACAGCCTTCAATCAGCCCCAGCATTTT.

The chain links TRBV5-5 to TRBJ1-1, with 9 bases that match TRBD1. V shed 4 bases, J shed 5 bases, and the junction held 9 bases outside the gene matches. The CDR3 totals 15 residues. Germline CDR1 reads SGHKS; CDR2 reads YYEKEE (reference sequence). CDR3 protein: CASSLNLDRGTEAFF. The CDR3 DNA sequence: TGTGCCAGCAGCCTAAACCTCGACAGGGGGACTGAAGCTTTCTTT.

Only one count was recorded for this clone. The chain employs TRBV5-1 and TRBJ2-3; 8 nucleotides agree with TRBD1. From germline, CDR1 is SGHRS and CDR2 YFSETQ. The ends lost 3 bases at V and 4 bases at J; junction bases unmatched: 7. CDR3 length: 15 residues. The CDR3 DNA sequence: TGCGCCAGCAGCTATGGACAGGGTTTTTCAGATACGCAGTATTTT. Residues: CASSYGQGFSDTQYF.

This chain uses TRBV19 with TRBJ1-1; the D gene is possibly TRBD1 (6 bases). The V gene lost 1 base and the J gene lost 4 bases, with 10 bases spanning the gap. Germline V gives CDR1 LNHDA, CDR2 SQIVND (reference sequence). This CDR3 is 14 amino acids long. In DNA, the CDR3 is TGTGCCAGTAGTATAGTTGTGGACAGCACTGAAGCTTTCTTT. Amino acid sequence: CASSIVVDSTEAFF.

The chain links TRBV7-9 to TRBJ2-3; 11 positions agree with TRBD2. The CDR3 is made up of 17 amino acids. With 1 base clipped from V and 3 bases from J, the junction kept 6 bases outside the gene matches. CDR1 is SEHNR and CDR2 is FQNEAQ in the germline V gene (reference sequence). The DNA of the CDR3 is TGTGCCAGCAGCTTAGGGGGGACTAGCGGAGGTACAGATACGCAGTATTTT. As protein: CASSLGGTSGGTDTQYF.

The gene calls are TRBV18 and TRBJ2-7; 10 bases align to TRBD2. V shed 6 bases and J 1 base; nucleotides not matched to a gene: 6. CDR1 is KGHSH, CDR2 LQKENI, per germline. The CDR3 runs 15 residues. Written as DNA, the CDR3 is TGTGCCAGCTCTCGAAGCGGGGGGGCTTCCTACGAGCAGTACTTC. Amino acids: CASSRSGGASYEQYF.

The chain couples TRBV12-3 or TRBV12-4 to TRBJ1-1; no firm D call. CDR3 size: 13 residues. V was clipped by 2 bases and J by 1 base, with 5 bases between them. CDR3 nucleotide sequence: TGTGCCAGCAGTTTAAAGCCGAACACTGAAGCTTTCTTT. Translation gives CASSLKPNTEAFF.

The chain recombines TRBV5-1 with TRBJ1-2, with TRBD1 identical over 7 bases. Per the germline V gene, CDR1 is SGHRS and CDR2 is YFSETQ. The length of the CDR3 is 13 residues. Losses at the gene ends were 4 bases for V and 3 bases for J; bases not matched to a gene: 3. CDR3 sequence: CASSTGTDYGYTF. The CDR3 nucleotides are TGCGCCAGCAGCACCGGGACAGACTATGGCTACACCTTC.

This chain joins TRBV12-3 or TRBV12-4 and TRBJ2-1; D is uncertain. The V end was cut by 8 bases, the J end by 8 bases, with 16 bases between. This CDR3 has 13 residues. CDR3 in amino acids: CASEYSGADEQFF. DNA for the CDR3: TGTGCCAGCGAATATTCAGGTGCCGATGAGCAGTTCTTC.